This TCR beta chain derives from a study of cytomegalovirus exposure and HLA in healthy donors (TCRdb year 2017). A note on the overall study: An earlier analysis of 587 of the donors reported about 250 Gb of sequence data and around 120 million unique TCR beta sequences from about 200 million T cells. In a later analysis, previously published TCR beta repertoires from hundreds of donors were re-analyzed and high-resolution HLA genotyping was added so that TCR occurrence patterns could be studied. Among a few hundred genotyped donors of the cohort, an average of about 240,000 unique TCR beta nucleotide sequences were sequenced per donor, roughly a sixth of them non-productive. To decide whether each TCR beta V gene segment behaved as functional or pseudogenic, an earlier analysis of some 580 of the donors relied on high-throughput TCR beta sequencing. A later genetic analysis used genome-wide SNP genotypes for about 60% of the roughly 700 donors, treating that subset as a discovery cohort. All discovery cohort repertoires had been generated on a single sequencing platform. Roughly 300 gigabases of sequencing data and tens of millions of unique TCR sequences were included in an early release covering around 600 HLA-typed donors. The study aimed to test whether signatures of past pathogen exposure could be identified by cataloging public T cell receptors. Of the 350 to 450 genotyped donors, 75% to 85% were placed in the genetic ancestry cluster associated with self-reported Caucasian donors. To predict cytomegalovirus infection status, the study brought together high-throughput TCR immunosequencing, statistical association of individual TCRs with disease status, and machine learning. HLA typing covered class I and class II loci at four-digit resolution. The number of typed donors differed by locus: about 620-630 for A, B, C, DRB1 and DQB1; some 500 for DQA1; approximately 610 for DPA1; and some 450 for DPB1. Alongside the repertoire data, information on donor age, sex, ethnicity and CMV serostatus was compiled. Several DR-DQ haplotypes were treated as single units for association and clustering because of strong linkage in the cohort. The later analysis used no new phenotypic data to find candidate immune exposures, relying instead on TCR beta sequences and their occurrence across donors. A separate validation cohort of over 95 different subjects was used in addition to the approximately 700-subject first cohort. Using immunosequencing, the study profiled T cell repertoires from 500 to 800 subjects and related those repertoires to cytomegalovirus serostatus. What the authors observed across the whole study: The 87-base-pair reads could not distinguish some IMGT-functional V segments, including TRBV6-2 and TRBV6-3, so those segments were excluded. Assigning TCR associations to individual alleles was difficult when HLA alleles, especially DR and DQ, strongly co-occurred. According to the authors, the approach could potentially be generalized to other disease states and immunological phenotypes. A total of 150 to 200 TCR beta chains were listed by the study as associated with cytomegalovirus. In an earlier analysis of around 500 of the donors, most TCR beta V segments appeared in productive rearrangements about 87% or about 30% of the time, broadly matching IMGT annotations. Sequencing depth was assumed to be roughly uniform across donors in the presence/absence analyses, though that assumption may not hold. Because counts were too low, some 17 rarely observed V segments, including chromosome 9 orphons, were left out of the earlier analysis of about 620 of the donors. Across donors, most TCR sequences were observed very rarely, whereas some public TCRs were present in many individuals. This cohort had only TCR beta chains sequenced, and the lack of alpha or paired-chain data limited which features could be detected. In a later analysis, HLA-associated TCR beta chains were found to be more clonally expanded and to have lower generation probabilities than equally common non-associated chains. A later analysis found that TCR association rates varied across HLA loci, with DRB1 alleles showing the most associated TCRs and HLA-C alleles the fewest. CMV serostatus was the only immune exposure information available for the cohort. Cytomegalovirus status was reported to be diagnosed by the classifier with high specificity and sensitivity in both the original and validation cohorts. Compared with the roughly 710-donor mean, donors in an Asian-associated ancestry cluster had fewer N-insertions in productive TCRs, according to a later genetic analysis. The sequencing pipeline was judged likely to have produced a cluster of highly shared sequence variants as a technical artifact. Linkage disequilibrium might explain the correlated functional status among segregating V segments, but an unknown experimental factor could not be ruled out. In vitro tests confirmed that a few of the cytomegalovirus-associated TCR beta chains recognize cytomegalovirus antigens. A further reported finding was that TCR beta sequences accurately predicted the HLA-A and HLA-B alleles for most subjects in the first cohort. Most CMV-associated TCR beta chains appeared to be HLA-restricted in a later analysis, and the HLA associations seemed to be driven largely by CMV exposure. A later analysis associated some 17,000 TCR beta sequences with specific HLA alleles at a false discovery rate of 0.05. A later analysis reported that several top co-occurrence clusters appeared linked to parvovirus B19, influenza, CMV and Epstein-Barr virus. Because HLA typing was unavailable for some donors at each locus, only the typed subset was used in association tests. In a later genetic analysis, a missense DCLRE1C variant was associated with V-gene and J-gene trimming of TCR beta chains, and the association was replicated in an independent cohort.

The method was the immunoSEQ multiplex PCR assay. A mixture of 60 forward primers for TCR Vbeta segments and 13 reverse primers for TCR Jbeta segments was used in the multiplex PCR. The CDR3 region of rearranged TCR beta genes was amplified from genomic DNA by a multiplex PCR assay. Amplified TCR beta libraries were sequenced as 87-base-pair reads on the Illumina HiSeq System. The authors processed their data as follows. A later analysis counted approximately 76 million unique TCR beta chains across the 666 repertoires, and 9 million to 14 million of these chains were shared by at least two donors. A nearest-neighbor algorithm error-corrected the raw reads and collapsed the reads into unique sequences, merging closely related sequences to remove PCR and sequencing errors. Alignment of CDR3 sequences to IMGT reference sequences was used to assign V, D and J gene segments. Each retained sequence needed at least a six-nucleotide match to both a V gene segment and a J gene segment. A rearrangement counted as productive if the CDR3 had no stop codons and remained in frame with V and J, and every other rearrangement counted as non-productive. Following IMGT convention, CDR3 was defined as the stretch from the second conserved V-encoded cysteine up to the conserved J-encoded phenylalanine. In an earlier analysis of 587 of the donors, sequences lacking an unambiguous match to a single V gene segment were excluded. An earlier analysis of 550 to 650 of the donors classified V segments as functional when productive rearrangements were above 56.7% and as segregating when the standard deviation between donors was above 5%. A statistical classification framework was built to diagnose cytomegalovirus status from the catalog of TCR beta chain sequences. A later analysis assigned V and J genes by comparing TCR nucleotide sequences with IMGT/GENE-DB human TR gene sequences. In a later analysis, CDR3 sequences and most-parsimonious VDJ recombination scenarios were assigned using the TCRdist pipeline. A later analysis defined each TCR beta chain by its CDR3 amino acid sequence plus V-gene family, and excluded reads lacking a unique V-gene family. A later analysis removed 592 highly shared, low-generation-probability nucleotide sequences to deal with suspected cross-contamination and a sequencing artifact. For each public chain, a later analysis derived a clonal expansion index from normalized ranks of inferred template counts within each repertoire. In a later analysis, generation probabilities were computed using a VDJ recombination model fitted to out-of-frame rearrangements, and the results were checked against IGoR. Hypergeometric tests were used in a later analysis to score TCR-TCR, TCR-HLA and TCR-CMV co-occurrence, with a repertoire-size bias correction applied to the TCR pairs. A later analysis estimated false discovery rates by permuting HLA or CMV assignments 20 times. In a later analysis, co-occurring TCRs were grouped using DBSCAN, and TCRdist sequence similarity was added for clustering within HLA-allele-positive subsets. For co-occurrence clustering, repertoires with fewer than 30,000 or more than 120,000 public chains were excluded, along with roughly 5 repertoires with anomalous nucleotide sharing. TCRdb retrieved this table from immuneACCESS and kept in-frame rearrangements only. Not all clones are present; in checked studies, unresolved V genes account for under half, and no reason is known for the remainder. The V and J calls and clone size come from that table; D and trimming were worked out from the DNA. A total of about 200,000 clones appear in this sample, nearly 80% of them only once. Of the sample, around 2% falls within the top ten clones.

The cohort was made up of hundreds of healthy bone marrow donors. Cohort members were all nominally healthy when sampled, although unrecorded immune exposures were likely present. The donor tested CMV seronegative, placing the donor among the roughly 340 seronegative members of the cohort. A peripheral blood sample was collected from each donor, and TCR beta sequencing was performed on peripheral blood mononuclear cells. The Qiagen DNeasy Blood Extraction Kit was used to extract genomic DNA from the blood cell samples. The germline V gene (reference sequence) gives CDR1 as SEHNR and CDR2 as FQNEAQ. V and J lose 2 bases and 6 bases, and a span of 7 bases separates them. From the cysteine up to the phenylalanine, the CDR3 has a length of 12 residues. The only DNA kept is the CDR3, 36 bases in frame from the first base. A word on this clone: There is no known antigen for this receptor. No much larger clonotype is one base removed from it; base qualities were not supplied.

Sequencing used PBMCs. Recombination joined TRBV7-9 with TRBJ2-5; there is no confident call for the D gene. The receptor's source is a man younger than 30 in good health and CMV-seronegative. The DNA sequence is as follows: TGTGCCAGCAGCTTACCCAGTCAGACCCAGTACTTC. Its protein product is CASSLPSQTQYF.